This record looks at one TCR beta chain sequence and its context. Its antigen remains unidentified. The CDR3 totals 14 residues. J gave up 4 bases and V 7 bases, and 6 bases lay outside the gene matches. Germline V gives CDR1 SGDLS, CDR2 YYNGEE. Only in-frame clones appear in the TCRdb table, and some are missing; sequencing was by immunoSEQ multiplex PCR. The table includes 70,000 to 80,000 clones, more than 70% detected once. These data are taken from a study of T cells in localized non-small cell lung cancer. The study's findings and limits: Within adjacent lung there appeared a median around 60 of the top 100 tumor clones. Heterogeneity remains possible, as sequencing covered one tumor region only. Longer overall survival was seen with higher T cell density measured in blood. Compared with tumor, uninvolved adjacent lung displayed greater T cell clonality, ranking highest overall.

The receptor comes from a woman aged 35-70 years with stage I squamous cell lung carcinoma. The specimen comprised peripheral blood, sampled before any cancer treatment. The V gene is TRBV9, the J gene TRBJ2-2; the match to TRBD1 covers 8 bases. The CDR3 DNA is TGTGCCAGCTCCCGGACAGGGACCACCGGGGAGCTGTTTTTT. Protein sequence: CASSRTGTTGELFF.